This TCR beta chain was captured by sequencing in a study of blood T cell repertoires in COVID-19. Study details: Sites in the United States, Italy and Spain provided acute and convalescent COVID-19 samples. From T cells, B-cell-depleted T cells, or PBMCs came the material, which was cDNA or gDNA.

V gave up 6 bases and J gave up 4 bases, with 12 bases separating them. Germline CDR1 MDHEN, CDR2 SYDVKM. This CDR3 has 13 residues. Sequencing used immunoSEQ multiplex PCR; TCRdb keeps in-frame clones, though not all of them. The sample lists around 100,000 clones; roughly 80% were seen once. The receptor was isolated from an older woman with acute or convalescent COVID-19. V gene TRBV28 combines with J gene TRBJ1-1, with unresolved D. Input material: peripheral blood. Here the CDR3 reads CASRSTGSTEAFF. The CDR3 nucleotides read TGTGCCAGCAGATCGACTGGATCCACTGAAGCTTTCTTT.